One sample yielded the 26 T cell receptor beta chains listed below, sequenced in a study of neurological immune-mediated disorders. Each CDR3 protein is one row after TCRdb ran MiXCR on the 5' RACE reads. The data show some 48,000 distinct CDR3 sequences, 20% to 25% seen once. As for time point: technical triplicate 3. Sequenced: PBMCs. These receptors were taken from a man in his sixties with HTLV-1-associated myelopathy (HAM/TSP).

The table lists this clonotype with many counts. V gene TRBV6-1 combines with J gene TRBJ1-5; no definite D call. Germline CDR1 and CDR2: MNHNS and SASEGT. The CDR3 consists of 13 residues. Trimming cost V 3 bases and J 7 bases, with 10 bases left between them. The CDR3 reads CASSDGVQQPQHF. CDR3 in DNA: TGTGCCAGCAGTGACGGGGTCCAGCAGCCCCAGCATTTT.

Ten or more counts support this clonotype. The chain uses TRBV3-1 and TRBJ2-1, with 10 bases matching TRBD1. J gave up 3 bases and V 4 bases, and 3 bases lay outside the gene matches. The CDR3 is 15 residues long. Germline CDR1 and CDR2: LGHDT and YNNKEL (reference sequence). CDR3 sequence reads: CASSPRDRGYNEQFF. CDR3 DNA: TGTGCCAGCAGCCCTCGGGACAGGGGCTACAATGAGCAGTTCTTC.

This clonotype appeared many times. This sequence joins TRBV5-6 and TRBJ2-1; 11 nucleotides agree with TRBD1. Trimming at V came to 0 bases and at J to 3 bases, leaving 5 bases not matched to a gene. The CDR3 contains 17 residues. From germline, CDR1 is SGHDT and CDR2 YYEEEE. The CDR3 coding sequence is TGTGCCAGCAGCTTGGGCCCCGGGACAGGGGGCTACAATGAGCAGTTCTTC. It encodes CASSLGPGTGGYNEQFF.

This clonotype was seen at least ten times. The gene calls are TRBV7-9 and TRBJ1-1; no definite D call. Trimming took off 5 bases at V and 5 bases at J, with 12 bases between the two ends. This CDR3 has 13 residues. Germline V gene data show CDR1 as SEHNR and CDR2 as FQNEAQ (reference sequence). CDR3 amino acids: CASSPEAGTEAFF. CDR3 nucleotide sequence: TGTGCCAGCAGCCCCGAGGCTGGGACTGAAGCTTTCTTT.

There are many counts of this clonotype. V is TRBV11-2 and J is TRBJ2-7, with D tentatively TRBD1 (6 bases). The CDR3 covers 13 residues. The germline CDR1 and CDR2 sequences are SGHAT and FQNNGV. V was cut by 3 bases and J by 4 bases, with 10 bases left in between. The CDR3 bases are TGTGCCAGCAGCTTGGGACACCGTTACGAGCAGTACTTC. It is translated as CASSLGHRYEQYF.

The table lists this clonotype with many counts. V and J are TRBV20-1 and TRBJ1-2; TRBD1 matches 7 bases. Losses at the gene ends were 5 bases for V and 1 base for J; bases not matched to a gene: 16. This CDR3 contains 17 residues. Per the germline V gene, CDR1 is DFQATT and CDR2 is SNEGSKA (reference sequence). Written as DNA, the CDR3 is TGCAGTGCTTTTCACCCTCGGGAGAGGGGGCTTAACTATGGCTACACCTTC. It encodes CSAFHPRERGLNYGYTF.

This clonotype has just a few counts. This sequence joins TRBV6-1 and TRBJ2-1; TRBD2 might be the D (5 bases). CDR1 MNHNS and CDR2 SASEGT come from the germline V gene. V was trimmed by 7 bases and J by 2 bases, leaving 9 bases between them. CDR3 size: 13 residues. The CDR3 here is CASTLLAYNEQFF. As DNA, the CDR3 is TGTGCCAGCACCCTACTAGCCTACAATGAGCAGTTCTTC.

This clonotype occurred many times. The rearrangement links TRBV6-1 to TRBJ2-1, with 8 bases identical to TRBD1. Per germline, CDR1 MNHNS and CDR2 SASEGT. J gave up 7 bases and V 7 bases, and 3 bases lay outside the gene matches. This CDR3 has 12 residues. The CDR3 region has the DNA TGTGCCAGCATATACAGGGGGAATGAGCAGTTCTTC. Translating gives CASIYRGNEQFF.

The sample holds many counts of this clonotype. This chain joins TRBV5-1 and TRBJ2-7, with TRBD1 as a possible D gene (7 bases). The CDR3 has 14 residues. V lost 4 bases and J lost 3, with 14 bases in between. The V gene's germline CDR1 is SGHRS and CDR2 YFSETQ. This CDR3 is CASSPAGGGYEQYF. CDR3 DNA: TGCGCCAGCAGCCCCGCAGGGGGAGGCTACGAGCAGTACTTC.

This rearrangement joins TRBV20-1 to TRBJ2-7, with D perhaps matching TRBD1 or TRBD2 (5 bases each). CDR1 is DFQATT and CDR2 is SNEGSKA in the germline V gene (reference sequence). V was trimmed by 2 bases and J by 5 bases, leaving 19 bases between them. The CDR3 sequence is 15 residues long. As DNA, the CDR3 is TGCAGTGCTAGAAGCGGTTCTGGGGCTCTAAACGAGCAGTACTTC. Its protein product is CSARSGSGALNEQYF.

This clonotype has ten or more counts. This sequence joins TRBV5-1 and TRBJ2-1, with D perhaps matching TRBD1 or TRBD2 (6 bases each). Germline V gene lookup returns CDR1 SGHRS and CDR2 YFSETQ. V shed 5 bases and J shed 4 bases, with 22 bases lying between them. The CDR3 loop spans 17 amino acids. The CDR3 coding sequence is TGCGCCAGCAGTTTTATGGGGGGCGCTTTAAGTTACAATGAGCAGTTCTTC. This translates into CASSFMGGALSYNEQFF.

This clonotype has at least ten counts. The V gene is TRBV20-1, the J gene TRBJ2-1; perhaps TRBD2 as D (5 bases). The germline CDR1 and CDR2 sequences are DFQATT and SNEGSKA (reference sequence). The CDR3 is made up of 19 amino acids. V was shortened by 3 bases and J by 0 bases, with 24 bases between the two germline ends. CDR3 in amino acids: CSAREDRSSNRFSYNEQFF. The CDR3 coding sequence is TGCAGTGCTAGGGAGGACCGTTCATCAAACCGCTTCTCCTACAATGAGCAGTTCTTC.

The chain has TRBV5-1 and TRBJ2-3; 7 positions agree with TRBD1. J gave up 4 bases and V 4 bases, and 3 bases lay outside the gene matches. The CDR3 spans 13 residues. The germline V gene encodes CDR1 SGHRS and CDR2 YFSETQ. CDR3 nucleotide sequence: TGCGCCAGCAGCGAGGACAGGTCAGATACGCAGTATTTT. Residues: CASSEDRSDTQYF.

This clonotype was observed at least ten times. This chain joins TRBV7-8 and TRBJ2-6, with 8 positions matching TRBD1. In germline, CDR1 is SGHVS, CDR2 FQNEAQ. V trimming: 5 bases; J trimming: 1 base; junction bases outside the gene matches: 10. The CDR3 runs to 18 residues. The CDR3 loop is CASSPRTGSKSGANVLTF. CDR3 coding DNA: TGTGCCAGCAGCCCACGGACAGGGAGTAAGTCTGGGGCCAACGTCCTGACTTTC.

The sample holds many counts of this clonotype. The chain recombines TRBV6-1 with TRBJ2-1; 9 bases map to TRBD1. From germline, CDR1 is MNHNS and CDR2 SASEGT. Trimming removed 6 bases from V and 3 bases from J; junction bases left unmatched: 0. This CDR3 has 13 amino acids. DNA for the CDR3: TGTGCCAGCAGGACAGGGGGCTACAATGAGCAGTTCTTC. Protein product: CASRTGGYNEQFF.

This clonotype was recorded only once. At one of its ends the junction is not consistent with the germline gene, which may arise from a read error. This chain uses TRBV5-5 with TRBJ1-2; D is unclear. Germline V gene lookup returns CDR1 SGHKS and CDR2 YYEKEE (reference sequence). CDR3 length equals 13 residues. The CDR3 spells CASSQDRGAGYTF. DNA for the CDR3: TGCGCCAGCAGCCAAGATCGAGGAGCGGGCTACACCTTC.

The V and J genes are TRBV5-1 and TRBJ2-7; a weak D match, TRBD1 (6 bases). The germline CDR1 and CDR2 sequences are SGHRS and YFSETQ. V was shortened by 2 bases and J by 5 bases, with 20 bases between the two germline ends. The CDR3 covers 16 residues. CDR3 DNA sequence: TGCGCCAGCAGCTTAGCGGACAGATCAGGCTGGGACGAGCAGTACTTC. The encoded protein is CASSLADRSGWDEQYF.

This clonotype was seen repeatedly, ten times or more. The chain carries TRBV20-1 and TRBJ1-1; no clear D gene. V lost 0 bases to trimming and J lost 0 bases, with 11 bases between them. CDR1 is DFQATT, CDR2 SNEGSKA, per germline (reference sequence). The CDR3 runs 15 residues. CDR3 in amino acids: CSARDVKLLNTEAFF. The DNA of the CDR3 is TGCAGTGCTAGAGACGTTAAGCTCTTGAACACTGAAGCTTTCTTT.

This clonotype came up many times. V is TRBV5-1 and J is TRBJ2-1; 7 bases map to TRBD1. The germline V gene has CDR1 SGHRS and CDR2 YFSETQ. V shed 6 bases, J shed 0 bases, and the junction held 6 bases outside the gene matches. The CDR3 length is 15 residues. This chain's CDR3 is CASTDGDSSYNEQFF. CDR3 DNA sequence: TGCGCCAGCACCGACGGGGACAGCTCCTACAATGAGCAGTTCTTC.

The CDR3 DNA sequence: TGTGCCACCAGCAGAGATGTAGCCTCCTACGAGCAGTACTTC. Amino acid sequence: CATSRDVASYEQYF. This chain joins TRBV15 and TRBJ2-7; unclear D gene. Looked up from germline, CDR1 is LNHNV and CDR2 is YYDKDF (reference sequence). Trimming took off 0 bases at V and 0 bases at J, with 6 bases between the two ends. This CDR3 comprises 14 residues.

The sample holds many counts of this clonotype. For the CDR3, the DNA is TGTGCCAGCTCACCGGGGTCTAGCTCCTACGAGCAGTACTTC. It translates to CASSPGSSSYEQYF. The chain is built from TRBV18 and TRBJ2-7; D is unresolved. The germline V and J ends were trimmed by 3 bases and 0 bases, with 9 bases remaining between them. This CDR3 has 14 amino acids. The germline V gene encodes CDR1 KGHSH and CDR2 LQKENI.

This clonotype appeared many times. The V and J genes are TRBV20-1 and TRBJ1-1, with D tentatively TRBD1 (5 bases). V lost 1 base to trimming and J lost 10 bases, with 10 bases between them. Germline-derived CDR1 and CDR2 are DFQATT and SNEGSKA (reference sequence). The CDR3 length is 11 residues. CDR3 sequence: CSARGQGVAFF. The CDR3 nucleotides read TGCAGTGCTAGAGGGCAGGGTGTAGCTTTCTTT.

In this sample, this clonotype turned up many times. The chain has TRBV5-5 and TRBJ2-5, with TRBD1 identical over 7 bases. Per germline, CDR1 SGHKS and CDR2 YYEKEE (reference sequence). V shed 4 bases and J 5 bases; nucleotides not matched to a gene: 5. CDR3 length equals 13 residues. DNA for the CDR3: TGTGCCAGCAGCCGAGGGGGCGGGGAGACCCAGTACTTC. Translation: CASSRGGGETQYF.

This clonotype was seen repeatedly, ten times or more. The V gene is TRBV7-9, the J gene TRBJ2-7; 8 bases fit TRBD2. This CDR3 spans 16 amino acids. With 5 bases clipped from V and 2 bases from J, the junction kept 11 bases outside the gene matches. Germline lookup yields CDR1 SEHNR and CDR2 FQNEAQ (reference sequence). CDR3 in DNA: TGTGCCAGCAGCCCGGGGGGGAGCGGGAGTCCCTACGAGCAGTACTTC. This gives the protein CASSPGGSGSPYEQYF.

This clonotype occurred many times. The genes are TRBV24-1 and TRBJ2-1; 7 nucleotides match TRBD2. There are 15 residues in the CDR3. J was trimmed by 5 bases and V by 3 bases; bases with no gene match: 6. The germline CDR1 and CDR2 sequences are KGHDR and SFDVKD. The CDR3 protein is CATSDVTSDNNEQFF. The DNA for the CDR3 is TGTGCCACCAGTGATGTAACTAGCGATAACAATGAGCAGTTCTTC.

This clonotype occurred many times. The chain employs TRBV29-1 and TRBJ1-3; D not certain. The germline V gene encodes CDR1 SQVTM and CDR2 ANQGSEA. Trimming shortened V by 2 bases and J by 10 bases, and 18 bases separated the two germline ends. CDR3 length: 14 residues. Here the CDR3 reads CSVERRDEGWTIYF. CDR3 nucleotides: TGCAGCGTTGAACGGAGAGATGAGGGATGGACCATATATTTT.